This T cell receptor beta chain comes out of a study of control samples from healthy donors and cancer patients. Clones were read by immunoSEQ multiplex PCR, and TCRdb kept only the in-frame ones, dropping some. The table records over 150,000 clones, just under 95% of them present only once. Sample: blood. The clonotype comes from a man aged 18 to 29 in good health.

The CDR3 DNA sequence: TGTGCCTCTGGTTGGGGCACTGAAGCTTTCTTT. It yields the protein CASGWGTEAFF. The chain is built from TRBV25-1 and TRBJ1-1; no reliable D call. The germline V and J ends were trimmed by 11 bases and 4 bases, with 11 bases remaining between them. This CDR3 is 11 amino acids long. The germline V gene has CDR1 MGHDK and CDR2 SYGVNS.